Listed below are T cell receptor beta chains from one sample, sequenced in a study of CD8 T cells in ankylosing spondylitis. TCRdb fed the 5' RACE reads into MiXCR, producing one record per CDR3 protein. This table has 200,000 or so distinct CDR3 sequences, around a sixth appearing once. Sequencing was carried out using blood, either unsorted or a sorted T cell fraction (not recorded which). The receptor source for this set is a male donor aged 10 to 30 with ankylosing spondylitis or in good health (not recorded which). Both conserved end residues are trimmed from each CDR3.

CDR3: ASSLLVNTEAF; J: TRBJ1-1; V: TRBV5-1
CDR3: ANPLTSGRDPRL; J: TRBJ2-1; V: TRBV25-1
CDR3: ASLGLAGDQETQY; J: TRBJ2-5; V: TRBV27
CDR3: ASSGDYYNEQF; J: TRBJ2-1; V: TRBV11-2
CDR3: ASSYSSLGSGELF; J: TRBJ2-2; V: TRBV6-5
CDR3: ASSVPGPQETQY; J: TRBJ2-5; V: TRBV2
CDR3: ASSLYRVPAQY; J: TRBJ2-5; V: TRBV7-2
CDR3: ASSPAGGYNEQF; J: TRBJ2-1; V: TRBV12-3/TRBV12-4
CDR3: ASSLAGDTEAF; J: TRBJ1-1; V: TRBV5-1
CDR3: ASRRTGLGGGYT; J: TRBJ1-2; V: TRBV6-5
CDR3: ASSLRDRGPGANVLT; J: TRBJ2-6; V: TRBV5-1
CDR3: ASSLGSTGELF; J: TRBJ2-2; V: TRBV5-1
CDR3: ASTSGTPQETQY; J: TRBJ2-5; V: TRBV6-2/TRBV6-3
CDR3: ASSELGQGRGGAF; J: TRBJ1-1; V: TRBV6-1
CDR3: ASSHDRGPGTGELF; J: TRBJ2-2; V: TRBV5-1
CDR3: SVAMGTLNTEAF; J: TRBJ1-1; V: TRBV29-1
CDR3: ASSLELATYNEQF; J: TRBJ2-1; V: TRBV5-5
CDR3: ATSDPTADTQY; J: TRBJ2-3; V: TRBV24-1
CDR3: SARRGRNEQY; J: TRBJ2-7; V: TRBV29-1
CDR3: ATSRELGQGVSGANVLT; J: TRBJ2-6; V: TRBV15
CDR3: ASSFRGGEQF; J: TRBJ2-1; V: TRBV27
CDR3: ASSLNSDVNTEAF; J: TRBJ1-1; V: TRBV11-1
CDR3: ASSQSGLAGGSDTQY; J: TRBJ2-3; V: TRBV4-2
CDR3: ASSQQLVQETQY; J: TRBJ2-5; V: TRBV4-1
CDR3: ATSREHNEQF; J: TRBJ2-1; V: TRBV6-6
CDR3: ASSLGQGINSPLH; J: TRBJ1-6; V: TRBV5-1
CDR3: ASSSLRGEAPLTDTQY; J: TRBJ2-3; V: TRBV28
CDR3: ASNARGETQY; J: TRBJ2-5; V: TRBV12-3/TRBV12-4
CDR3: SARGSSNEQF; J: TRBJ2-1; V: TRBV29-1
CDR3: ASALVHPGSAEQF; J: TRBJ2-1; V: TRBV12-5
CDR3: SAEGQGGRETQY; J: TRBJ2-5; V: TRBV20-1
CDR3: ASSLYTSTDPRADTQY; J: TRBJ2-3; V: TRBV7-2
CDR3: ASSATGEQY; J: TRBJ2-7; V: TRBV18
CDR3: SATRVAKNIQY; J: TRBJ2-4; V: TRBV20-1
CDR3: SAGDNRGSSTDTQY; J: TRBJ2-3; V: TRBV20-1
CDR3: ASSLFFRDAGNEQY; J: TRBJ2-7; V: TRBV28
CDR3: ASSPRTAGRELF; J: TRBJ2-2; V: TRBV7-8
CDR3: SASFGTGEDEQF; J: TRBJ2-1; V: TRBV20-1
CDR3: ASSPAHAEQY; J: TRBJ2-7; V: TRBV12-3/TRBV12-4
CDR3: AISDGGANTGELF; J: TRBJ2-2; V: TRBV10-3
CDR3: ASSPQRENTDTQY; J: TRBJ2-3; V: TRBV18
CDR3: ASGRQGMNTEAF; J: TRBJ1-1; V: TRBV6-1
CDR3: SVGGGEGSSYNEQF; J: TRBJ2-1; V: TRBV29-1
CDR3: ASSTTGTGPQH; J: TRBJ1-5; V: TRBV11-2
CDR3: ASSSRLFTGTSGSNEQF; J: TRBJ2-1; V: TRBV7-6
CDR3: ASSWTSGRRADTQY; J: TRBJ2-3; V: TRBV28
CDR3: ASSLGGTGDYEQY; J: TRBJ2-7; V: TRBV7-6
CDR3: ASSLDKGWETQY; J: TRBJ2-5; V: TRBV7-9
CDR3: ASSLGTTSGMGEQY; J: TRBJ2-7; V: TRBV5-1
CDR3: ASSLVSSFTHEQF; J: TRBJ2-1; V: TRBV7-6
CDR3: ASSYFSGTGAVRF; J: TRBJ2-2; V: TRBV6-5
CDR3: SAPTSGSTDTQY; J: TRBJ2-3; V: TRBV20-1
CDR3: ASSQDNSLYEQY; J: TRBJ2-7; V: TRBV4-3
CDR3: ASSQDDTRGEQY; J: TRBJ2-7; V: TRBV4-3
CDR3: ASSSRKGNTEAF; J: TRBJ1-1; V: TRBV27
CDR3: ASSLGLAEGLTDTQY; J: TRBJ2-3; V: TRBV5-1
CDR3: ASSFTSGRADEQF; J: TRBJ2-1; V: TRBV5-6